This record looks at one T cell receptor (beta chain) sequence and its context. The antigen is undetermined. CDR3 length equals 13 residues. J lost 13 bases, V lost 8 bases, and 8 bases had no gene match. Per germline, CDR1 MDHEN and CDR2 SYDVKM. A sample-barcoded 5' primer and a J-beta primer mix were used in a second PCR of roughly 7 to 11 cycles. MiXCR, applied by TCRdb to the 5' RACE reads, yields one record per CDR3 protein. The table records some 1,800,000 distinct CDR3 sequences, about two fifths of them present only once. The sample is drawn from a study of blood T cells in healthy people across ages. Study results and limitations: Both naive CD4+ cell counts and diversity were greater in long-lived donors than in aged donors.

Sequenced input: blood. The chain employs TRBV28 and TRBJ2-6, with TRBD1 matching over 10 bases. The TCR sequence derives from a human donor in good health. The chain's CDR3 is CASGRQGAGVLTF. The CDR3 DNA is TGTGCCAGCGGACGACAGGGGGCGGGTGTCCTGACTTTC.